This TCR beta chain was identified during a study of T-cell memory formation after mild COVID-19. In this sample, this clonotype turned up a few times. Its target is unknown. The study's findings and limits: Of the contracting clones, CD4+ ones lay mainly in CM and EM, and CD8+ ones in EMRA.

A single record per CDR3 protein comes from TCRdb applying MiXCR to the 5' RACE reads. This table has 200,000 or so distinct CDR3 sequences, around 17% appearing once. This TCR was sampled from an adult woman who had mild COVID-19 (a few samples of this study predate the infection). Cell type and time point are not known. Sequencing was performed on PBMCs or a T cell subset sorted from them (not recorded which).

The CDR3 DNA sequence: TGTGCCAGCAGCTTGGAAAGGCAGACCCAGTACTTC. This sequence encodes CASSLERQTQYF. The gene calls are TRBV5-6 and TRBJ2-5; no reliable D call. Looked up from germline, CDR1 is SGHDT and CDR2 is YYEEEE. This CDR3 is 12 amino acids long. Trimming removed 0 bases at V and 6 bases at J, with 6 bases between.